This record covers a single TCR beta chain. The antigen is undetermined. The data were taken from a study of CD8+ T cells in alopecia areata. Across the whole study: Treatment of the treated patients consisted of oral tofacitinib, 5 to 10 mg twice daily.

Germline CDR1 reads LNHDA; CDR2 reads SQIVND (reference sequence). The CDR3 extends over 14 amino acids. The V gene lost 2 bases and the J gene lost 3 bases, with 10 bases spanning the gap. Whole-study findings and limits: Persistence during tofacitinib was seen for many expanded lesional clones in scalp and blood.

Isolated RNA was reverse transcribed into cDNA used as the sequencing template. Sequencing used immunoSEQ multiplex PCR; TCRdb keeps in-frame clones, though not all of them. The table lists 110,000 or so clones, less than 60% of them singletons. The treatment: oral pan-JAK inhibitor, 5-10 mg twice daily. Patients with alopecia areata provided lesional scalp punch biopsies as well as peripheral blood. The researchers isolated CD4+ and CD8+ T cells from PBMCs by sorting. Here the sequenced sample was CD4+ T cells sorted from blood, taken at week 24, from a patient treated with tofacitinib. The chain links TRBV19 to TRBJ1-2; a possible D gene is TRBD1 (5 bases). The TCR was taken from a human donor with alopecia areata. The CDR3 region is CASSITVGDYGYTF. The CDR3 coding sequence is TGTGCCAGTAGTATAACAGTGGGGGACTATGGCTACACCTTC.